Listed below are T cell receptor beta chains from one sample, sequenced in a study of blood T cell repertoires in COVID-19. Clones were read by immunoSEQ multiplex PCR, and TCRdb kept only the in-frame ones, dropping some. The table shows some 45,000 clones, with over 90% occurring only once. Source material: peripheral blood. These receptors all stem from a man aged 60-69 years with COVID-19, enrolled during active disease. CDR3s include the opening cysteine and the closing phenylalanine or tryptophan. D genes are given only for firm matches.

d_call j_call v_call cdr3_aa cdr3_nt
TRBD1 TRBJ2-2 TRBV7-9 CASSTYDRGAGELFF TGTGCCAGCAGCACCTACGACAGGGGCGCCGGGGAGCTGTTTTTT
. TRBJ1-2 TRBV7-2 CASGKTNYGYTF TGTGCTTCAGGGAAGACTAACTATGGCTACACCTTC
. TRBJ1-2 TRBV30 CAWSLQNNYGYTF TGTGCCTGGAGTCTACAGAATAACTATGGCTACACCTTC
. TRBJ1-6 TRBV20-1 CSAREHPPLHF TGCAGTGCTAGAGAACATCCACCCCTCCACTTT
TRBD2 TRBJ2-1 TRBV6-2/TRBV6-3 CASSYSPLIAGGKNSEQFF TGTGCCAGCAGTTACTCCCCCCTCATAGCGGGAGGAAAAAACAGTGAGCAGTTCTTC
TRBD1 TRBJ2-2 TRBV4-1 CASSQGRGQAVNTGELFF TGCGCCAGCAGCCAAGGGAGGGGACAGGCAGTAAACACCGGGGAGCTGTTTTTT
. TRBJ2-1 TRBV5-4 CASSLEISDLNEQFF TGTGCCAGCAGCTTGGAAATTAGCGACCTCAATGAGCAGTTCTTC
. TRBJ1-2 TRBV2 CASSDRTDYGYTF TGTGCCAGCAGTGACAGGACAGACTATGGCTACACCTTC
. TRBJ1-4 TRBV7-6 CASSRFPGQSDEKLFF TGTGCCAGCAGCCGTTTTCCGGGACAATCGGATGAAAAACTGTTTTTT
TRBD1 TRBJ2-7 TRBV5-1 CASSWGQGTTYEQYF TGCGCCAGCAGCTGGGGACAGGGGACCACCTACGAGCAGTACTTC
TRBD2 TRBJ2-3 TRBV28 CASTTSGTFTDTQYF TGTGCCAGCACAACTAGCGGGACTTTTACAGATACGCAGTATTTT
TRBD1 TRBJ1-5 TRBV2 CASSGTGGNQPQHF TGTGCCAGCTCGGGGACAGGGGGCAATCAGCCCCAGCATTTT
. TRBJ2-2 TRBV10-2 CASSLTENTGELFF TGCGCCAGCAGCCTGACAGAGAACACCGGGGAGCTGTTTTTT
. TRBJ2-6 TRBV30 CAWGRTADSSGANVLTF TGTGCCTGGGGTAGGACAGCTGATAGCTCTGGGGCCAACGTCCTGACTTTC
. TRBJ2-3 TRBV7-2 CASSLGGLTDTQYF TGTGCCAGCAGCTTAGGCGGATTAACAGATACGCAGTATTTT
. TRBJ2-7 TRBV12-3/TRBV12-4 CASSFLGGGEQYF TGTGCCAGCAGTTTCTTGGGAGGAGGCGAGCAGTACTTC
. TRBJ2-7 TRBV5-5 CASSPGHSYEQYF TGTGCCAGCAGCCCCGGACACTCCTACGAGCAGTACTTC
TRBD2 TRBJ2-3 TRBV30 CAWRGLAGRDTQYF TGTGCCTGGCGGGGACTAGCTGGTAGAGATACGCAGTATTTT
TRBD2 TRBJ2-1 TRBV7-9 CASSLATGIAGGGYNEQFF TGTGCCAGCAGCTTAGCAACAGGGATTGCGGGAGGGGGGTACAATGAGCAGTTCTTC
TRBD1 TRBJ1-4 TRBV19 CASSVGQGFNLNEKLFF TGTGCCAGTAGTGTGGGACAGGGCTTTAACCTAAATGAAAAACTGTTTTTT
. TRBJ1-1 TRBV19 CASSMRGVGTEAFF TGTGCCAGTAGTATGCGGGGTGTAGGCACTGAAGCTTTCTTT
. TRBJ2-7 TRBV5-1 CASSLELPGSRPYEQYF TGCGCCAGCAGCTTGGAGCTTCCGGGATCCAGGCCCTACGAGCAGTACTTC
. TRBJ2-4 TRBV2 CASSDSQGQNIQYF TGTGCCAGCAGTGACTCACAGGGACAAAACATTCAGTACTTC
TRBD2 TRBJ2-5 TRBV19 CASSSGGAGTETQYF TGTGCCAGTAGTAGCGGGGGGGCCGGGACGGAGACCCAGTACTTC
. TRBJ1-2 TRBV29-1 CSVSTTGNYGYTF TGCAGCGTGTCCACGACGGGGAACTATGGCTACACCTTC
TRBD2 TRBJ2-1 TRBV30 CAWSQTRTSGYMDEQFF TGTGCCTGGAGTCAAACGAGGACTAGCGGGTATATGGATGAGCAGTTCTTC
. TRBJ1-2 TRBV29-1 CSVSFQGNYGYTF TGCAGCGTTTCTTTTCAGGGTAACTATGGCTACACCTTC
. TRBJ1-6 TRBV18 CASSPKGYNSPLHF TGTGCCAGCTCACCAAAGGGGTATAATTCACCCCTCCACTTT
TRBD2 TRBJ2-3 TRBV19 CASSIGPSGGTDTQYF TGTGCCAGTAGTATCGGCCCTAGCGGGGGCACAGATACGCAGTATTTT